This T cell receptor (beta chain) is drawn from a study of CD8+ T cells in alopecia areata. Findings of the study overall: Numerous clones, expanded in lesions, remained in scalp and blood during tofacitinib. The treated group had a single nonresponder, limiting CD8+ expansion-response conclusions.

The length of the CDR3 is 11 residues. The V gene lost 5 bases and the J gene lost 8 bases, with 9 bases spanning the gap. Germline V lookup: CDR1 SNHLY, CDR2 FYNNEI. To note about this clone: Its antigen is undetermined.

Regarding treatment: oral pan-JAK inhibitor, 5-10 mg twice daily. Extracted RNA was reverse transcribed into cDNA, the sequencing template. TCRdb's copy holds only in-frame clones and misses some; the assay was immunoSEQ multiplex PCR. The table lists roughly 120,000 clones, less than 70% of them singletons. The chain links TRBV2 to TRBJ1-1, with D possibly matching TRBD1 (6 bases). The material sequenced was CD4+ T cells sorted from blood, taken at week 24, from a patient treated with tofacitinib. This sequence was found in a human donor with alopecia areata. CDR3 bases: TGTGCCAGCAGTTACGACAGGGAAGCTTTCTTT. It yields the protein CASSYDREAFF.